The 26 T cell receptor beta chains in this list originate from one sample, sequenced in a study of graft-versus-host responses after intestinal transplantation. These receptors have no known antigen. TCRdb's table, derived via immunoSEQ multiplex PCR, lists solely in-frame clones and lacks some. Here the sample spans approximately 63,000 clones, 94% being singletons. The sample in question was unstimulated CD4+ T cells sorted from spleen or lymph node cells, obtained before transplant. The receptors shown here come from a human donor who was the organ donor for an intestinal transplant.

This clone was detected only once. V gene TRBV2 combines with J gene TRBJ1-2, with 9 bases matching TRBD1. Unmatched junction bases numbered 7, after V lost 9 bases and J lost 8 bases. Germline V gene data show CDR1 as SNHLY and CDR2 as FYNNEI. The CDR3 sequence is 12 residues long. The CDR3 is CARGTGTEGYTF. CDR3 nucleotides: TGTGCCAGAGGGACAGGGACGGAGGGCTACACCTTC.

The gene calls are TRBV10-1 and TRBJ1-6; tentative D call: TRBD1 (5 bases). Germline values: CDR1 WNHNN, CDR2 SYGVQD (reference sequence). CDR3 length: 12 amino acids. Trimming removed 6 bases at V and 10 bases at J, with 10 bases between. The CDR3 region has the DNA TGCGCCAGCAGGGACTGGGGGTCACCCCTCCACTTT. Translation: CASRDWGSPLHF.

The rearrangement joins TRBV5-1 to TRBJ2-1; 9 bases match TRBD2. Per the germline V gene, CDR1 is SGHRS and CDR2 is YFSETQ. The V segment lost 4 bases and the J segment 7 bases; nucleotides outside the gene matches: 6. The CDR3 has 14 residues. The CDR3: CASSPGTSRNEQFF. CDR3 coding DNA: TGCGCCAGCAGCCCTGGGACTAGCAGAAATGAGCAGTTCTTC. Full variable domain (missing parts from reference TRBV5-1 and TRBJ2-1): KAGVTQTPRYLIKTRGQQVTLSCSPISGHRSVSWYQQTPGQGLQFLFEYFSETQRNKGNFPGRFSGRQFSNSRSEMNVSTLELGDSALYLCASSPGTSRNEQFFGPGTRLTVL.

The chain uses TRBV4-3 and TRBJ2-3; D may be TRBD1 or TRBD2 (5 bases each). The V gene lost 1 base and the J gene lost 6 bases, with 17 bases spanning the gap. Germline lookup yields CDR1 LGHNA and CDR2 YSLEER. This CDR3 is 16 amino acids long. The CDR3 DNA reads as TGCGCCAGCAGCCAAGTCGTCGGGACGCCAGGCGATACGCAGTATTTT. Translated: CASSQVVGTPGDTQYF.

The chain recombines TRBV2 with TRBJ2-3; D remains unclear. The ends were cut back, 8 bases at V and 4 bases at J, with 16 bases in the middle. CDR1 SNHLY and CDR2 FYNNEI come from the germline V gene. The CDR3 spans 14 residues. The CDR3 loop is CASLLELGADTQYF. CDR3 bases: TGTGCCAGCCTCCTGGAACTTGGTGCAGATACGCAGTATTTT.

This CDR3 is CASSPAGGFAYEQYF. The CDR3 nucleotides read TGTGCCAGCAGCCCGGCAGGAGGGTTCGCCTACGAGCAGTACTTC. The chain joins TRBV11-2 to TRBJ2-5, with D possibly matching TRBD2 (6 bases). The DNA end lines up better with TRBJ2-7; the J call may be wrong. This CDR3 region has 15 residues. Germline CDR1 is SGHAT and CDR2 is FQNNGV.

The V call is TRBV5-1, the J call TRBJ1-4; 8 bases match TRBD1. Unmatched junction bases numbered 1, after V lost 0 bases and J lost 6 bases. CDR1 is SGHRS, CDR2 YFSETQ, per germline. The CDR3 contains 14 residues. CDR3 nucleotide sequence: TGCGCCAGCAGCTTGGACAGGGGGGATGAAAAACTGTTTTTT. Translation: CASSLDRGDEKLFF.

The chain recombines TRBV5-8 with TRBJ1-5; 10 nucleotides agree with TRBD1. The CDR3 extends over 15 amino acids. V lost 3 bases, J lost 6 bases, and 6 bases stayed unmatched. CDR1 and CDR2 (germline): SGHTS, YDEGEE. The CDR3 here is CASSWTGGRSQPQHF. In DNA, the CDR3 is TGTGCCAGCAGCTGGACAGGGGGACGGAGTCAGCCCCAGCATTTT.

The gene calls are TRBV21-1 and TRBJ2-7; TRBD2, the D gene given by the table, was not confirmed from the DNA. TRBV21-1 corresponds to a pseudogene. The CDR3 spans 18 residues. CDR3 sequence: CASSKVLIAKIKLEEQYF. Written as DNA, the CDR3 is TGTGCCAGCAGCAAAGTGCTAATAGCAAAGATAAAGTTGGAGGAGCAGTACTTC.

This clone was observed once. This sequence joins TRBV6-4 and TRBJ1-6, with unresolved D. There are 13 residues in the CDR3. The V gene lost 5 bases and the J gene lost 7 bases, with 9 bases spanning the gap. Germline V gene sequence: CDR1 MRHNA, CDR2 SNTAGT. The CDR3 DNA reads TGTGCCAGCAGTATACAGCCAAATTCACCCCTCCACTTT. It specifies CASSIQPNSPLHF.

The CDR3 bases are TGTGCCAGCAGCTTAATTGGAATAGCGGGGGGGATCCGTGAGCAGTATTTT. Translated, it gives CASSLIGIAGGIREQYF. This chain uses TRBV7-3 with TRBJ2-3, with 11 bases identical to TRBD2. The CDR3 has 17 residues. J was trimmed by 11 bases and V by 1 base; bases with no gene match: 14. In germline, CDR1 is SGHTA, CDR2 FQGTGA.

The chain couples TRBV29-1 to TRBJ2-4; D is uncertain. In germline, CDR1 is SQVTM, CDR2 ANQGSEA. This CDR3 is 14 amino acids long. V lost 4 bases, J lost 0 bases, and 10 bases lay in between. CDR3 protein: CSVGDLLAKNIQYF. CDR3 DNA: TGCAGCGTTGGTGACCTCTTAGCCAAAAACATTCAGTACTTC. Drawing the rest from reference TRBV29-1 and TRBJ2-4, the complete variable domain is SAVISQKPSRDICQRGTSLTIQCQVDSQVTMMFWYRQQPGQSLTLIATANQGSEATYESGFVIDKFPISRPNLTFSTLTVSNMSPEDSSIYLCSVGDLLAKNIQYFGAGTRLSVL.

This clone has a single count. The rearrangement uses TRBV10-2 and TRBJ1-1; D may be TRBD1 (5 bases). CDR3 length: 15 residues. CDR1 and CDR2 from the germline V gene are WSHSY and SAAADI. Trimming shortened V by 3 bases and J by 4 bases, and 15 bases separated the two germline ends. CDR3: CASSEVRAGGTEAFF. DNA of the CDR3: TGCGCCAGCAGTGAAGTCCGGGCCGGGGGCACTGAAGCTTTCTTT.

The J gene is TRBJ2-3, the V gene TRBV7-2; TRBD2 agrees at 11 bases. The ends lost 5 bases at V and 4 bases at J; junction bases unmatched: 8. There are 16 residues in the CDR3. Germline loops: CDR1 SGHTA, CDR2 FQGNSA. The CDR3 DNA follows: TGTGCCAGCAGCCGACTAGCGGGGCCGGGACCAGATACGCAGTATTTT. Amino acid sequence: CASSRLAGPGPDTQYF. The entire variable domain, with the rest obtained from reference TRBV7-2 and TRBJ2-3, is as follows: GAGVSQSPSNKVTEKGKDVELRCDPISGHTALYWYRQSLGQGLEFLIYFQGNSAPDKSGLPSDRFSAERTGGSVSTLTIQRTQQEDSAVYLCASSRLAGPGPDTQYFGPGTRLTVL.

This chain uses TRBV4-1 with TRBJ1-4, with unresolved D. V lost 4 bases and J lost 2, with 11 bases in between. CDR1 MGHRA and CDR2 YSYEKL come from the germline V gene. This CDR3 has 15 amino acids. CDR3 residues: CASSPEGATNEKLFF. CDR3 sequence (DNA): TGCGCCAGCAGCCCAGAGGGAGCGACTAATGAAAAACTGTTTTTT.

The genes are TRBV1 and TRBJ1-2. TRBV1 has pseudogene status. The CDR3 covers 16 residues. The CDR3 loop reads CTSSPTWDQRGYGYTF. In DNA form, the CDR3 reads TGCACCAGCAGCCCAACCTGGGATCAGAGGGGTTATGGCTACACCTTC.

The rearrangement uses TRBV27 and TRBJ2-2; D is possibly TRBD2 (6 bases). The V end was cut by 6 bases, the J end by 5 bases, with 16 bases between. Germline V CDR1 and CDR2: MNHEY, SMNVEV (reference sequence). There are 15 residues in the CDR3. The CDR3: CASRITGTLTGELFF. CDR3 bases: TGTGCCAGCAGGATTACCGGGACTCTGACCGGGGAGCTGTTTTTT.

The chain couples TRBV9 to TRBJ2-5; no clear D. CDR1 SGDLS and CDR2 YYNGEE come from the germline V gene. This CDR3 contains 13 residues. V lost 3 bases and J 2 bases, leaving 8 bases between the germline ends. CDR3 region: CASSARLQETQYF. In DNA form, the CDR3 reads TGTGCCAGCAGCGCCAGACTGCAAGAGACCCAGTACTTC.

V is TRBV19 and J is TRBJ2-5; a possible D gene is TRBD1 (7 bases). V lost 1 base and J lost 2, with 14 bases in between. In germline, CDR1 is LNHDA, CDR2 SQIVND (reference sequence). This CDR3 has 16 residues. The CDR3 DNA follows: TGTGCCAGTAGTATAGGGGGGGACAGTGCACAAGAGACCCAGTACTTC. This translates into CASSIGGDSAQETQYF.

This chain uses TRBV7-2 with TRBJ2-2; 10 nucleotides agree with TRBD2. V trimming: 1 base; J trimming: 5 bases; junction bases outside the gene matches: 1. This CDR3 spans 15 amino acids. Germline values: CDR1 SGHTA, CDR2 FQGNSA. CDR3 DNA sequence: TGTGCCAGCAGCTTAGGGACTAGCGGTACCGGGGAGCTGTTTTTT. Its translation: CASSLGTSGTGELFF.

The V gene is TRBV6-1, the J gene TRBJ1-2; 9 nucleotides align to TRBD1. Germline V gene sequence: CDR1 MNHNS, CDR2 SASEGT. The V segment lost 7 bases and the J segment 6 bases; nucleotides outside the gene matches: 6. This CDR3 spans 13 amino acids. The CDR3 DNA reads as TGTGCCAGCAAACCGGGACAGGGACATGGCTACACCTTC. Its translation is CASKPGQGHGYTF.

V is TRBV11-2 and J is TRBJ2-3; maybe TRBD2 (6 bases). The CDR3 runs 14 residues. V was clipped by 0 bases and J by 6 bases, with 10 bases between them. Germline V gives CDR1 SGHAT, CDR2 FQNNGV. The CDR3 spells CASSLDSLADTQYF. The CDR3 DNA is TGTGCCAGCAGCTTAGATTCCCTAGCGGATACGCAGTATTTT.

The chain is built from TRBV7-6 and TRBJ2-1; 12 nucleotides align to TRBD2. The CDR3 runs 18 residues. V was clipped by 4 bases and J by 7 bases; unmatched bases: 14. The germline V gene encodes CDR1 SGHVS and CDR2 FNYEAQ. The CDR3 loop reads CASSYEPSGGGLRNEQFF. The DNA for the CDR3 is TGTGCCAGCAGCTACGAACCTAGCGGGGGGGGCCTTAGAAATGAGCAGTTCTTC.

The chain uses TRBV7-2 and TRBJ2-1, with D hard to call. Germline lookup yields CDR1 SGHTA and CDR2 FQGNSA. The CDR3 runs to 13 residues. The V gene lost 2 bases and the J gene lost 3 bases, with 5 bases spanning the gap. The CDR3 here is CASSLTSYNEQFF. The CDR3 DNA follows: TGTGCCAGCAGCTTAACCAGCTACAATGAGCAGTTCTTC.

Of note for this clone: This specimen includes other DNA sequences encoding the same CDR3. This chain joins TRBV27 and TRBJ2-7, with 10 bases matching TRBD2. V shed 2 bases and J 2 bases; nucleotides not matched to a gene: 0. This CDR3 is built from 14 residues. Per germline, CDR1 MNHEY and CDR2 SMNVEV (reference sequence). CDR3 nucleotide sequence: TGTGCCAGCAGTTTAGGGACTAGCGCCTACGAGCAGTACTTC. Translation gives CASSLGTSAYEQYF.

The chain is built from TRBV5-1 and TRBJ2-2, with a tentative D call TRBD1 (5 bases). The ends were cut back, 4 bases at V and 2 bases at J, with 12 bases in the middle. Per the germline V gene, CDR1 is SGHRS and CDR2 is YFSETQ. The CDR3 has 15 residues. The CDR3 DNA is TGCGCCAGCAGCCCCGTGACAGTTAACACCGGGGAGCTGTTTTTT. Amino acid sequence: CASSPVTVNTGELFF.